Described below is a single T cell receptor beta chain sequence and its context. Its antigen is not known. This sample is part of a study of cytomegalovirus exposure and HLA in healthy donors. Study overall: Earlier work reported approximately 100 million unique TCR beta sequences from 180 million or so T cells. Study-wide results and limits: Sequencing likely produced, as an artifact, a cluster of highly shared sequence variants. For most TCR beta V segments, an earlier analysis put the productive rate at about 90% or about 30% of the time. Apparent HLA restriction characterized most CMV-associated TCR beta chains in a later analysis.

The PCR made use of 60 Vbeta and 13 Jbeta primers. Method: immunoSEQ multiplex PCR; TCRdb's copy keeps in-frame clones and lacks some. The sample shows 120,000 or so clones, 78% of them seen only once. The J segment lost 10 bases and the V segment lost 5 bases, leaving 9 bases of the junction unmatched. CDR1 and CDR2 from the germline V gene are MNHEY and SMNVEV (reference sequence). This CDR3 comprises 15 residues. The V and J genes are TRBV27 and TRBJ2-1; TRBD2 matches at 12 bases. Material for sequencing was PBMCs. This receptor was taken from a man under 40 in good health and CMV-seropositive. CDR3 nucleotides: TGTGCCAGCAGTGGGGCTAGCGGGAGGGTTTTCGAGCAGTTCTTC. As protein: CASSGASGRVFEQFF.